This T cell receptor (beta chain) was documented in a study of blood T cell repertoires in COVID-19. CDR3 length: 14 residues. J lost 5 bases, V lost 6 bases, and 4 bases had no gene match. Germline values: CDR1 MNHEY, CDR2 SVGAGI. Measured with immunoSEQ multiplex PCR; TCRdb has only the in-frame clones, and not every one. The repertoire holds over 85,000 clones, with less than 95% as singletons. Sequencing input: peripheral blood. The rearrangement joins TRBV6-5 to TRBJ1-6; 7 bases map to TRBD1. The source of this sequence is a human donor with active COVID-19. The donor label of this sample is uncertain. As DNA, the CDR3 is TGTGCCAGCAGAGGACAGGCGGATAATTCACCCCTCCACTTT. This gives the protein CASRGQADNSPLHF.